The entry below describes one TCR beta chain. The data were taken from a study of shared clonotypes between healthy human individuals. The repertoire was sequenced with immunoSEQ multiplex PCR; TCRdb's copy has only in-frame clones and lacks some. The table includes 740,000 or so clones, 73% detected once. CDR1 is MNHNS and CDR2 is SASEGT in the germline V gene. The CDR3 has 14 amino acids. Trimming shortened V by 6 bases and J by 4 bases, and 16 bases separated the two germline ends. The material sequenced was memory CD4+ T cells sorted from blood. Subset denoted: CD45RA-negative fraction. The chain links TRBV6-1 to TRBJ2-7; D is unclear. This TCR derives from a woman in her 30s in good health. The CDR3 sequence: CASRSGHTGYEQYF. The CDR3 DNA is TGTGCCAGCAGGTCTGGTCACACCGGGTACGAGCAGTACTTC.